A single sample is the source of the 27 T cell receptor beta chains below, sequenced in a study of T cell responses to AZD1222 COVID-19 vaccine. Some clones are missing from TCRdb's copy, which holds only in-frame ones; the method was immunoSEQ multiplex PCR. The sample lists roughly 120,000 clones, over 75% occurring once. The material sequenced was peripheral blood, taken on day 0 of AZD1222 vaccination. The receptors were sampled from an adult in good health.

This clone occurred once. As DNA, the CDR3 is TGCGCCAGCAGCCAAGATGAGGCTCCTGGGAATGAGCAGTTCTTC. This sequence encodes CASSQDEAPGNEQFF. This chain uses TRBV4-3 with TRBJ2-1; no firm D call. CDR3 size: 15 residues. Germline CDR1 reads LGHNA; CDR2 reads YSLEER. V lost 0 bases to trimming and J lost 7 bases, with 13 bases between them.

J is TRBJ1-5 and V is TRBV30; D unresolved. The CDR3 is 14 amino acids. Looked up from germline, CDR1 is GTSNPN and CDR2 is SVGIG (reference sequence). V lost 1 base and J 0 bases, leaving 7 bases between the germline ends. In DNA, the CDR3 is TGTGCCTGGAGTGGCTCGACTAGCAATCAGCCCCAGCATTTT. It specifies CAWSGSTSNQPQHF.

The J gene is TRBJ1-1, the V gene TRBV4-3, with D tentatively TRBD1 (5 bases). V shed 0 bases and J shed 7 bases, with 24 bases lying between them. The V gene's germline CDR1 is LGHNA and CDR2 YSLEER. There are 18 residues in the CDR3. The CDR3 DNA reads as TGCGCCAGCAGCCAAGAGTTCGGGACCTCCGGACTTGAAAGTGAAGCTTTCTTT. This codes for CASSQEFGTSGLESEAFF.

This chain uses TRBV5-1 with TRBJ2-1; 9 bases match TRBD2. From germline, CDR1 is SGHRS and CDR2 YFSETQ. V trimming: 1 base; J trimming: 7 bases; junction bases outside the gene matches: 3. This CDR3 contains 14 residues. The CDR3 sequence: CASSLPGLANEQFF. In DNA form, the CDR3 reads TGCGCCAGCAGCTTGCCGGGACTAGCAAATGAGCAGTTCTTC. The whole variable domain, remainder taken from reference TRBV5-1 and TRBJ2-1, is KAGVTQTPRYLIKTRGQQVTLSCSPISGHRSVSWYQQTPGQGLQFLFEYFSETQRNKGNFPGRFSGRQFSNSRSEMNVSTLELGDSALYLCASSLPGLANEQFFGPGTRLTVL.

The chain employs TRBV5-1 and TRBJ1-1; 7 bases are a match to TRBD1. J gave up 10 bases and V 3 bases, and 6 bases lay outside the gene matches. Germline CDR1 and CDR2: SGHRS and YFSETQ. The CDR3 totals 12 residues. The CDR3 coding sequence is TGCGCCAGCAGCTCCACAGGGGAAGGAGCTTTCTTT. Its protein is CASSSTGEGAFF.

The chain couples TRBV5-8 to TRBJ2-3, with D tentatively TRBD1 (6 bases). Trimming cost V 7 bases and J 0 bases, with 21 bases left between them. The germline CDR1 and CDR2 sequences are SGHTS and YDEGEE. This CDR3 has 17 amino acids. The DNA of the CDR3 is TGTGCCAGCGAACCGGGACAAATACCAACTAGCACAGATACGCAGTATTTT. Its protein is CASEPGQIPTSTDTQYF. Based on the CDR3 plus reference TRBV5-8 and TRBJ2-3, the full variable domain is EAGVTQSPTHLIKTRGQQATLRCSPISGHTSVYWYQQALGLGLQFLLWYDEGEERNRGNFPPRFSGRQFPNYSSELNVNALELEDSALYLCASEPGQIPTSTDTQYFGPGTRLTVL.

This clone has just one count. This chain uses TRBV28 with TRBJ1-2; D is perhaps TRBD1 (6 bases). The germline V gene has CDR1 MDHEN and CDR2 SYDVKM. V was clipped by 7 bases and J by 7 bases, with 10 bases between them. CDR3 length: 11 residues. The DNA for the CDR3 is TGTGCCAGCACGGAGGGGGTTGGCTACACCTTC. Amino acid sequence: CASTEGVGYTF.

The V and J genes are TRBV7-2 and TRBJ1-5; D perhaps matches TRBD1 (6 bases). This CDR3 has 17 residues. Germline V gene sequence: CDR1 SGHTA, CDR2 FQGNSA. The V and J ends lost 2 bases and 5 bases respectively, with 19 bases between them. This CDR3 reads CASSLTTRTALDQPQHF. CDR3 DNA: TGTGCCAGCAGCTTAACCACGAGGACAGCCCTAGATCAGCCCCAGCATTTT.

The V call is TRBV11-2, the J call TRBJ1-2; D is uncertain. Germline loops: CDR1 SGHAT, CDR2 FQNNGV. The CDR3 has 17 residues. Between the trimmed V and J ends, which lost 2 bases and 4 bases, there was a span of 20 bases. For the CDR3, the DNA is TGTGCCAGCAGCTTATCGGTCGAGGAGGGCAGCCCCTATGGCTACACCTTC. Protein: CASSLSVEEGSPYGYTF. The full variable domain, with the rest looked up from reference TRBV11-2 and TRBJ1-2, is EAGVAQSPRYKIIEKRQSVAFWCNPISGHATLYWYQQILGQGPKLLIQFQNNGVVDDSQLPKDRFSAERLKGVDSTLKIQPAKLEDSAVYLCASSLSVEEGSPYGYTFGSGTRLTVV.

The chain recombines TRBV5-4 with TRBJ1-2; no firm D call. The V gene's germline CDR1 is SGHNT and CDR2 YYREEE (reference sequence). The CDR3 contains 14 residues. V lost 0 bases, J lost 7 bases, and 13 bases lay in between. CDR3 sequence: CASSLEHTWGGYTF. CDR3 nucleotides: TGTGCCAGCAGCTTGGAGCACACCTGGGGTGGCTACACCTTC. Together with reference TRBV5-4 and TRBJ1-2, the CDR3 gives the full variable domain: ETGVTQSPTHLIKTRGQQVTLRCSSQSGHNTVSWYQQALGQGPQFIFQYYREEENGRGNFPPRFSGLQFPNYSSELNVNALELDDSALYLCASSLEHTWGGYTFGSGTRLTVV.

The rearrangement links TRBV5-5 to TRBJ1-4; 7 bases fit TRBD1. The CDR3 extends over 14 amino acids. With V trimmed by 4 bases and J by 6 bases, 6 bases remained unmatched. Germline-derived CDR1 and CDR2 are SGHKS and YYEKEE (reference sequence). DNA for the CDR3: TGTGCCAGCAGCCGACAGGGAGGAGATGAAAAACTGTTTTTT. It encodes CASSRQGGDEKLFF.

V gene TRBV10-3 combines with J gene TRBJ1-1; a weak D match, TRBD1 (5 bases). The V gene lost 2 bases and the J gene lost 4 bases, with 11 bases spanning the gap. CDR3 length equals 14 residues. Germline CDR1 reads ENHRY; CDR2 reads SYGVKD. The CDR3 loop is CAISEVGLGTEAFF. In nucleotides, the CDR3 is TGTGCCATCAGTGAGGTGGGGCTCGGCACTGAAGCTTTCTTT.

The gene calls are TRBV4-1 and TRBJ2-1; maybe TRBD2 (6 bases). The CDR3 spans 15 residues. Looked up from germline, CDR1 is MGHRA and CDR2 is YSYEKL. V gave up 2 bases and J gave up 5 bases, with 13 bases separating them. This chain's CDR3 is CASSQQGGINNEQFF. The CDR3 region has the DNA TGCGCCAGCAGCCAACAAGGAGGGATTAACAATGAGCAGTTCTTC.

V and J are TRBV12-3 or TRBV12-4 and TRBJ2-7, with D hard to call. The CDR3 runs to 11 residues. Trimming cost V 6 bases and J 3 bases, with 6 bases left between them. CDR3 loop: CASSQDYEQYF. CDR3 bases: TGTGCCAGCAGCCAGGACTACGAGCAGTACTTC.

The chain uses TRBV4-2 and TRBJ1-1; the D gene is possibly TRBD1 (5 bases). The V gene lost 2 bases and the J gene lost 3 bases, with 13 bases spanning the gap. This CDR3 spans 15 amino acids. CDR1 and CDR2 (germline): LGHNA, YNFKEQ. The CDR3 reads CASSQSLGRDTEAFF. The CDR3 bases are TGTGCCAGCAGCCAATCCCTGGGACGGGACACTGAAGCTTTCTTT.

The CDR3 spells CASSSGYGYTF. CDR3 bases: TGTGCCAGCAGTTCCGGTTATGGCTACACCTTC. The J gene is TRBJ1-2, the V gene TRBV27; D is unclear. Germline V gene data show CDR1 as MNHEY and CDR2 as SMNVEV (reference sequence). V lost 4 bases to trimming and J lost 5 bases, with 5 bases between them. This CDR3 has 11 residues.

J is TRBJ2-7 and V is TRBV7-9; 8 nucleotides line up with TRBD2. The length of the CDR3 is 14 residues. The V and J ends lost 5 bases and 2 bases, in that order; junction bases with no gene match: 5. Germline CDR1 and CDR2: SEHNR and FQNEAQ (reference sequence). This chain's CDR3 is CASSPSGRPYEQYF. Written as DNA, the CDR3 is TGTGCCAGCAGCCCTAGCGGGCGCCCCTACGAGCAGTACTTC.

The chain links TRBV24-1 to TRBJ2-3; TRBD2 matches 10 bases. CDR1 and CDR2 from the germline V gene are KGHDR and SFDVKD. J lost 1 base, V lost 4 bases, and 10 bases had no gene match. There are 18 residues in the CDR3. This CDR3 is CATSDLGLAEGGTDTQYF. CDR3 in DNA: TGTGCCACCAGTGACTTAGGACTAGCGGAGGGTGGCACAGATACGCAGTATTTT.

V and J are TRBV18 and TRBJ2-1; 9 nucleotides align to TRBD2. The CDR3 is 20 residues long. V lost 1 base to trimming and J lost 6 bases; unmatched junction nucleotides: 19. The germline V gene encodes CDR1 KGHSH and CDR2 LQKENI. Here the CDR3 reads CASSPRGPSGVPKGSNEQFF. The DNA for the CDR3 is TGTGCCAGCTCACCACGAGGGCCTAGCGGGGTGCCTAAGGGATCCAATGAGCAGTTCTTC.

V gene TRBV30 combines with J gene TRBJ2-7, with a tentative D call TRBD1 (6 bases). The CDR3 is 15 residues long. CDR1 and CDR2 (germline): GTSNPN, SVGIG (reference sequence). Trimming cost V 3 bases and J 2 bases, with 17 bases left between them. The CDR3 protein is CAWRAWTVRTYEQYF. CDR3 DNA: TGTGCCTGGAGAGCATGGACAGTCCGGACCTACGAGCAGTACTTC.

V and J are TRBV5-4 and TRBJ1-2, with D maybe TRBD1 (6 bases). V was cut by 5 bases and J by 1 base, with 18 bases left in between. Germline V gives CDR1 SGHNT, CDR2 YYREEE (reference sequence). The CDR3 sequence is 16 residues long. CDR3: CASSPFGQFFNYGYTF. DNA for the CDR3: TGTGCCAGCAGTCCCTTTGGACAGTTCTTTAACTATGGCTACACCTTC. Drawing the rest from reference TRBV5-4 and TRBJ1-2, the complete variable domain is ETGVTQSPTHLIKTRGQQVTLRCSSQSGHNTVSWYQQALGQGPQFIFQYYREEENGRGNFPPRFSGLQFPNYSSELNVNALELDDSALYLCASSPFGQFFNYGYTFGSGTRLTVV.

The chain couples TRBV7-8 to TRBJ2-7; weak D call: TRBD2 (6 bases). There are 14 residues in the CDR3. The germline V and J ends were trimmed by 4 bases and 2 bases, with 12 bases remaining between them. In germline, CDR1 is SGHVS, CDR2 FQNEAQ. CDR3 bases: TGTGCCAGCAGCTCGGGACTTGTTCCCTACGAGCAGTACTTC. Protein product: CASSSGLVPYEQYF.

The CDR3 reads CASRLAPTYEQYF. The CDR3 bases are TGTGCCAGTAGGCTAGCGCCTACCTACGAGCAGTACTTC. J is TRBJ2-7 and V is TRBV19; the D gene is possibly TRBD2 (6 bases). Per the germline V gene, CDR1 is LNHDA and CDR2 is SQIVND (reference sequence). V was cut by 6 bases and J by 2 bases, with 11 bases left in between. This CDR3 contains 13 residues.

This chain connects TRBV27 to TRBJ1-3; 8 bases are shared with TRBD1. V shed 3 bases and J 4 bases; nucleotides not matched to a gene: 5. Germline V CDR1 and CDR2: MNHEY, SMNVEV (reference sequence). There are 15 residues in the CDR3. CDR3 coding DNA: TGTGCCAGCAGTTTCCAGGGGGCACAGGGAAACACCATATATTTT. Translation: CASSFQGAQGNTIYF.

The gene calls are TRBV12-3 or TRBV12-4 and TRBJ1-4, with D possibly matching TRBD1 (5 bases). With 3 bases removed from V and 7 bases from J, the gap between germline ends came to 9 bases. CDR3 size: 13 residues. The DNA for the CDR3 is TGTGCCAGCAGTTTTCAGGGAGGTGAAAAACTGTTTTTT. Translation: CASSFQGGEKLFF.

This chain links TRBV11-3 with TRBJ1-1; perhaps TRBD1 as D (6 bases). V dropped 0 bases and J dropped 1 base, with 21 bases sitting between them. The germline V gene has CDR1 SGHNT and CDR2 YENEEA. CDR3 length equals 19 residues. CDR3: CASSLDRLLNREENTEAFF. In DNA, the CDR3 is TGTGCCAGCAGCTTAGATCGTTTGTTGAACAGGGAGGAGAACACTGAAGCTTTCTTT.

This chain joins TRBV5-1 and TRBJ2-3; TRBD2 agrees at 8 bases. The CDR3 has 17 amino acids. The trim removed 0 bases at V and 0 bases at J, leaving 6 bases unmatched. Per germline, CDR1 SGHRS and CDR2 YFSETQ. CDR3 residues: CASSLARASGSTDTQYF. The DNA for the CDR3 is TGCGCCAGCAGCTTGGCTAGGGCTAGCGGGAGCACAGATACGCAGTATTTT.